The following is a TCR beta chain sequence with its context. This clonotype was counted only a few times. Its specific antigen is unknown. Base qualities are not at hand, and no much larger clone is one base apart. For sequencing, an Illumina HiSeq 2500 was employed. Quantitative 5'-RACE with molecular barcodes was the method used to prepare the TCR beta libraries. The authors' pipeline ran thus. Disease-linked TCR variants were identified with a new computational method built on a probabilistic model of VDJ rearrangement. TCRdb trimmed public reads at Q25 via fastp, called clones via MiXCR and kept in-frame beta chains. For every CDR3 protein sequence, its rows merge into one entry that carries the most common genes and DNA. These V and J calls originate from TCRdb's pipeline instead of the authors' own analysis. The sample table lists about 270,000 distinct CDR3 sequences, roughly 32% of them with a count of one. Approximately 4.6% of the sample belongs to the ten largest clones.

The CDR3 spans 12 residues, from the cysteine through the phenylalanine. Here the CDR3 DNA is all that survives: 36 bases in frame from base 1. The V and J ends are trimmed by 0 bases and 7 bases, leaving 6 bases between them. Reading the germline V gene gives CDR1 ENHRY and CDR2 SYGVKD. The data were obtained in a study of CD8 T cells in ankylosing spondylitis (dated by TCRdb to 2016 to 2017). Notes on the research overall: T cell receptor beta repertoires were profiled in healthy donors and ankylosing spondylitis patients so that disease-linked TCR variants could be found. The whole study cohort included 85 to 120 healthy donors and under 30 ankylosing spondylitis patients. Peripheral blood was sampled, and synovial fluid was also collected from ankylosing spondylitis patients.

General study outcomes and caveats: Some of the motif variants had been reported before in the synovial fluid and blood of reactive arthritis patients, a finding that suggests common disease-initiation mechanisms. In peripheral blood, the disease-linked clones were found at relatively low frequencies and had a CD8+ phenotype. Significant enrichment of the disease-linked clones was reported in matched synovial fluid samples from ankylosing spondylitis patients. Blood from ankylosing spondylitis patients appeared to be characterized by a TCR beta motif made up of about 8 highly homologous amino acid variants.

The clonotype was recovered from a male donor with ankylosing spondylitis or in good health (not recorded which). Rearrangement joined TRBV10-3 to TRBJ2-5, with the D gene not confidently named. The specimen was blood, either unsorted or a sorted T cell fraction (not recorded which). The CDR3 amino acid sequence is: CAISESMMTQYF. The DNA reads TGTGCCATCAGTGAGTCGATGATGACCCAGTACTTC.